This T cell receptor beta chain emerged from a study of shared clonotypes between healthy human individuals. As for the study in general: The composition of the donors was a couple of women and a few men aged 18 to 49.

The donors, all of them Caucasian adults, lived in Nashville, Tennessee. Approximately 100 million PBMCs per unsorted sample were used for genomic DNA. TCRdb keeps only in-frame clones here, not all; method: immunoSEQ multiplex PCR. The sample holds 450,000 to 500,000 clones, around 80% seen once. The CDR3 contains 14 residues. CDR1 SEHNR and CDR2 FQNEAQ come from the germline V gene (reference sequence). Trimming took off 1 base at V and 1 base at J, with 2 bases between the two ends. This chain uses TRBV7-9 with TRBJ2-6; D not certain. The source of this sequence is a woman aged 40 to 50 in good health. Some clones in this sample may be carry-over from other donors' samples. The specimen sequenced was PBMCs. The CDR3 protein is CASSLGSGANVLTF. In DNA, the CDR3 is TGTGCCAGCAGCTTAGGGTCTGGGGCCAACGTCCTGACTTTC. Supplemented by reference TRBV7-9 and TRBJ2-6, the full variable domain reads DTGVSQNPRHKITKRGQNVTFRCDPISEHNRLYWYRQTLGQGPEFLTYFQNEAQLEKSRLLSDRFSAERPKGSFSTLEIQRTEQGDSAMYLCASSLGSGANVLTFGAGSRLTVL.